This T cell receptor beta chain was documented in a study of blood T cell repertoires in COVID-19. V dropped 0 bases and J dropped 5; count of bases not matched to a gene: 4. This CDR3 contains 16 residues. Germline assignment: CDR1 MNHEY and CDR2 SVGAGI. TCRdb's copy holds only in-frame clones and misses some; the assay was immunoSEQ multiplex PCR. The data hold 30,000 to 40,000 clones, with approximately 81% observed a single time. V gene TRBV6-5 combines with J gene TRBJ1-1, with TRBD1 matching 12 bases. Sequenced sample: peripheral blood. This receptor was obtained from a man aged 55 to 70 with COVID-19, enrolled during active disease. This chain's CDR3 is CASSYSGTGGATEAFF. In DNA form, the CDR3 reads TGTGCCAGCAGTTACTCGGGGACAGGGGGCGCAACTGAAGCTTTCTTT.